The entry below gives a single TCR beta chain sequence along with its context. The record originates from a study of blood T cell repertoires in COVID-19. Overall study context: Sites in the United States, Italy and Spain provided acute and convalescent COVID-19 samples.

Trimming stripped 6 bases from V and 6 bases from J, with 12 bases between. CDR1 and CDR2 (germline): DFQATT, SNEGSKA (reference sequence). CDR3 size: 11 residues. Repertoires were generated with immunoSEQ multiplex PCR, while TCRdb's copy carries only in-frame clones and drops some. Here the sample spans about 210,000 clones, approximately 84% being singletons. The chain couples TRBV20-1 to TRBJ2-7, with D tentatively TRBD1 (6 bases). The source of this sequence is a woman between 50 and 59 years old with active or convalescent COVID-19. Sequencing was performed on peripheral blood. DNA of the CDR3: TGCAGTGCCCACGAGGGGGTCGAGCAGTACTTC. It codes for CSAHEGVEQYF.